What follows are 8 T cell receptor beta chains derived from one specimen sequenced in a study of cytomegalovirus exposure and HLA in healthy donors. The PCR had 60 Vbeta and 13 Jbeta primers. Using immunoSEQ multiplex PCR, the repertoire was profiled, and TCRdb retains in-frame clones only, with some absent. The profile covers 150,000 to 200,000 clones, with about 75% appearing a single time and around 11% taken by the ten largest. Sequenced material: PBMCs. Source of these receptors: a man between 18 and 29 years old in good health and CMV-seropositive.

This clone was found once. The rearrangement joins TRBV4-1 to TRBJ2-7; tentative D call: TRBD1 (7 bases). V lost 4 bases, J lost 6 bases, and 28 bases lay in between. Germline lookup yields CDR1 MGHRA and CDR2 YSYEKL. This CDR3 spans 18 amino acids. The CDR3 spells CASSLIFLIHSQGGEQYF. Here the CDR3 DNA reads TGCGCCAGCAGCCTAATTTTCCTAATCCACAGCCAGGGGGGCGAGCAGTACTTC.

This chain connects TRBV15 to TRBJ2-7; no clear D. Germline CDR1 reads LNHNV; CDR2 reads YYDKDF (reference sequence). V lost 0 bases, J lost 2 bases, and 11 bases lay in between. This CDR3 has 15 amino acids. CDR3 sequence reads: CATSRDLSNPYEQYF. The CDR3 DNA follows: TGTGCCACCAGCAGAGATCTTAGTAACCCCTACGAGCAGTACTTC.

In nucleotides, the CDR3 is TGTGCCAGGGACACGGGCCCAGATACGCAGTATTTT. Protein sequence: CARDTGPDTQYF. This rearrangement joins TRBV5-3 to TRBJ2-3; D is perhaps TRBD1 (5 bases). TRBV5-3 is known as an ORF, though its function is uncertain. This CDR3 region has 12 residues. Trimming shortened V by 8 bases and J by 4 bases, and 11 bases separated the two germline ends.

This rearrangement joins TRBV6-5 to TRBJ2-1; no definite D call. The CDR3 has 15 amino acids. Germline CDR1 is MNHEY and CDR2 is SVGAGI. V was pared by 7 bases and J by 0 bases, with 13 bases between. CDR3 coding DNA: TGTGCCAGCACTAGGTACGCAACCTCCTACAATGAGCAGTTCTTC. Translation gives CASTRYATSYNEQFF.

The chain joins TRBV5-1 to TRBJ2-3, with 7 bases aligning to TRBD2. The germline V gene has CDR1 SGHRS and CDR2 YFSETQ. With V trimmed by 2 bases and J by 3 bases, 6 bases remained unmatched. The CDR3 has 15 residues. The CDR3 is CASSFSGGPTDTQYF. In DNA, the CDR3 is TGCGCCAGCAGCTTTTCGGGAGGCCCGACAGATACGCAGTATTTT.

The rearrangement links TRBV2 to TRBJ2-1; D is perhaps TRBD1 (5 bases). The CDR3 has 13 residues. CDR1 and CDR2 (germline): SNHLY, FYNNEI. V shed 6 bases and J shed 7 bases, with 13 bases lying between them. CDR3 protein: CASRVQQENEQFF. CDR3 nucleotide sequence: TGTGCCAGCAGAGTCCAACAGGAAAATGAGCAGTTCTTC.

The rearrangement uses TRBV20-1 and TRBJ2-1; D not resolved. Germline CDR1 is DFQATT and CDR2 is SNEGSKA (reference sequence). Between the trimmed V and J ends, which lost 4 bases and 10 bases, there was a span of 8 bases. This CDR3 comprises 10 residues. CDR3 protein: CSATTREQFF. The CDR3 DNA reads TGCAGTGCTACTACGCGGGAGCAGTTCTTC.

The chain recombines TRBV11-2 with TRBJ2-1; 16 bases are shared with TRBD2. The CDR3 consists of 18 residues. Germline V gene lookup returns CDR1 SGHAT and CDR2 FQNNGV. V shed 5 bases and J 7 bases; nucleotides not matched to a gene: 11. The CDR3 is CASSRGTSGRAHTNEQFF. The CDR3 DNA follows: TGTGCCAGCAGCCGGGGGACTAGCGGGAGGGCCCATACGAATGAGCAGTTCTTC.